This passage covers 5 T cell receptor beta chains from one sample sequenced in a study of blood T cell repertoires in COVID-19. TCRdb's table, derived via immunoSEQ multiplex PCR, lists solely in-frame clones and lacks some. The sample lists 450,000 to 500,000 clones, about 88% occurring once. Sequencing was done on a sample of PBMCs or T cells enriched from blood (not recorded which). Receptors originate from a woman aged 55 to 70 who had recovered from COVID-19.

CDR3 DNA: TGTGCCAGCAGCCAAGTTGAGGGAGGGGCGGAAGCTTTCTTT. It yields the protein CASSQVEGGAEAFF. This chain joins TRBV3-1 (or the pseudogene TRBV3-2) and TRBJ1-1, with D tentatively TRBD1 (5 bases). Germline V gives CDR1 LGHDT, CDR2 YNNKEL (reference sequence). This CDR3 has 14 residues. V lost 1 base to trimming and J lost 8 bases, with 14 bases between them.

The chain combines TRBV6-4 with TRBJ2-7, with 8 bases matching TRBD2. Germline CDR1 reads MRHNA; CDR2 reads SNTAGT. This CDR3 is built from 15 residues. Trimming removed 8 bases from V and 1 base from J; junction bases left unmatched: 10. The CDR3 coding sequence is TGTGCCAGCCGGGGCAGCGGGGGTGCTTCCTACGAGCAGTACGTC. Translated, it gives CASRGSGGASYEQYV.

The chain couples TRBV29-1 to TRBJ1-1, with D uncertain. The CDR3 sequence is 13 residues long. Germline V gene data show CDR1 as SQVTM and CDR2 as ANQGSEA. V lost 3 bases to trimming and J lost 4 bases, with 12 bases between them. The CDR3 region is CSVDSHQGTEAFF. The CDR3 DNA sequence: TGCAGCGTTGATAGCCACCAAGGCACTGAAGCTTTCTTT.

This chain connects TRBV5-1 to TRBJ1-1; possibly TRBD1 for D (5 bases). Deletions cut 1 base from V and 9 bases from J, with 16 bases between. From germline, CDR1 is SGHRS and CDR2 YFSETQ. CDR3 length: 14 amino acids. The CDR3 is CASSLWQVGGKAFF. The CDR3 coding sequence is TGCGCCAGCAGCTTGTGGCAGGTGGGGGGGAAAGCTTTCTTT.

The rearrangement uses TRBV7-2 and TRBJ2-7; 9 nucleotides line up with TRBD1. Germline-derived CDR1 and CDR2 are SGHTA and FQGNSA. Trimming removed 1 base from V and 2 bases from J; junction bases left unmatched: 3. The CDR3 sequence is 15 residues long. CDR3 sequence: CASSLGQGVTYEQYF. The CDR3 nucleotides are TGTGCCAGCAGCTTAGGACAGGGGGTCACCTACGAGCAGTACTTC.